This entry is about one T cell receptor (beta chain). Its specificity is unknown. This entry belongs to a study of graft-versus-host responses after intestinal transplantation. Study overall: Uniformly, recipients were administered anti-thymocyte globulin induction with subsequent tacrolimus and steroids for roughly three years.

Here immunoSEQ multiplex PCR was the method, and the copy in TCRdb shows in-frame clones only, minus some. Of about 18,000 clones listed, approximately 80% were seen once; the top ten hold about 4%. Processed graft tissue released its intraepithelial and lamina propria lymphocytes. Study conclusions and caveats: Where graft-donor T cell macrochimerism was present, patients had high graft-versus-host to host-versus-graft clonal ratios in allografts. Recipient marrow showed GvH clones, some seen first in ileum or blood. Declines in HvG clones occurring early post-transplant were associated with peak circulating GvH clone levels.

This clonotype was sampled from a human patient who received an intestinal transplant, so some T cells may come from the graft donor. Sequences were derived from ileum tissue, sampled roughly 620 days after intestinal transplantation.

CDR3 amino acids: CASSPLRGQETQYF. The CDR3 DNA is TGTGCCAGCTCACCGCTCAGGGGGCAAGAGACCCAGTACTTC. The rearrangement links TRBV18 to TRBJ2-5; 7 bases align to TRBD1. Losses at the gene ends were 3 bases for V and 2 bases for J; bases not matched to a gene: 3. The CDR3 length is 14 residues. The V gene's germline CDR1 is KGHSH and CDR2 LQKENI.